This passage covers 21 T cell receptor beta chains from one sample sequenced in a study of response to subunit inactivated influenza vaccine. TCRdb re-analysed the RT-PCR reads in MiXCR, keeping a single row per CDR3 protein. This sample has more than 600,000 distinct CDR3 sequences; approximately 17% occur once, and the top ten carry approximately 11%. The material sequenced was PBMCs from blood, taken 4 to 6 days after vaccination. The receptors derive from a man aged 50-59 years who received an inactivated influenza vaccine.

This clonotype has just a few counts. The rearrangement uses TRBV20-1 and TRBJ2-3, with D perhaps matching TRBD1 (5 bases). The CDR3 totals 15 residues. V dropped 4 bases and J dropped 5 bases, with 19 bases sitting between them. Germline loops: CDR1 DFQATT, CDR2 SNEGSKA (reference sequence). The CDR3 loop is CSANSRTLIRDTQYF. CDR3 coding DNA: TGCAGTGCTAACTCGAGGACACTGATCCGAGATACGCAGTATTTT.

This chain links TRBV7-8 with TRBJ2-3; TRBD2 aligns across 9 bases. This CDR3 is 15 amino acids long. Germline assignment: CDR1 SGHVS and CDR2 FQNEAQ. Trimming cost V 2 bases and J 6 bases; bases outside gene matches: 6. As DNA, the CDR3 is TGTGCCAGCAGCTTACGGGGCGGGGGGGCCGATACGCAGTATTTT. This codes for CASSLRGGGADTQYF.

Only a few counts were recorded for this clonotype. J is TRBJ2-6 and V is TRBV25-1; 7 nucleotides agree with TRBD1. The trim removed 2 bases at V and 0 bases at J, leaving 4 bases unmatched. This CDR3 has 17 amino acids. Germline V CDR1 and CDR2: MGHDK, SYGVNS. The CDR3 is CASSERRQGSGANVLTF. In DNA form, the CDR3 reads TGTGCCAGCAGTGAACGGAGACAGGGCTCTGGGGCCAACGTCCTGACTTTC.

This clonotype occurred many times. The V gene is TRBV29-1, the J gene TRBJ2-7; 7 nucleotides line up with TRBD1. Trimming took 4 bases from V and 0 from J; bases not matched to a gene: 0. The CDR3 length is 12 residues. Germline values: CDR1 SQVTM, CDR2 ANQGSEA. The CDR3 region is CSVGDSSYEQYF. The CDR3 DNA is TGCAGCGTTGGGGACAGCTCCTACGAGCAGTACTTC.

This clonotype turned up a few times. The chain joins TRBV20-1 to TRBJ2-1; D is ambiguous. V lost 6 bases and J lost 0, with 15 bases in between. Germline CDR1 reads DFQATT; CDR2 reads SNEGSKA (reference sequence). The CDR3 extends over 15 amino acids. The CDR3 loop is CSAPKASGSYNEQFF. CDR3 in DNA: TGCAGTGCCCCCAAGGCATCGGGCTCCTACAATGAGCAGTTCTTC.

This clonotype was seen a handful of times. The rearrangement links TRBV20-1 to TRBJ2-3; weak D call: TRBD2 (5 bases). The V end was cut by 0 bases, the J end by 0 bases, with 13 bases between. The V gene's germline CDR1 is DFQATT and CDR2 SNEGSKA (reference sequence). The CDR3 is 16 amino acids. This CDR3 is CSARDPRTGSTDTQYF. DNA for the CDR3: TGCAGTGCTAGAGACCCCCGGACGGGGAGCACAGATACGCAGTATTTT.

The chain is built from TRBV5-1 and TRBJ2-5; 14 bases are a match to TRBD2. The J segment lost 2 bases and the V segment lost 4 bases, leaving 7 bases of the junction unmatched. The length of the CDR3 is 17 residues. Germline V gene data show CDR1 as SGHRS and CDR2 as YFSETQ. The CDR3 nucleotides read TGCGCCAGCAGCATTTCCGGGACTAGCGGGGGTCAAGAGACCCAGTACTTC. Amino acids: CASSISGTSGGQETQYF.

This clonotype was observed many times. The chain uses TRBV12-3 or TRBV12-4 and TRBJ2-7; D is unclear. CDR3 length: 13 amino acids. Trimming shortened V by 3 bases and J by 1 base, and 7 bases separated the two germline ends. Here the CDR3 reads CASSFQLSYEQYF. DNA for the CDR3: TGTGCCAGCAGTTTTCAACTTTCCTACGAGCAGTACTTC.

This clonotype appeared a few times. The chain uses TRBV7-2 and TRBJ1-1; maybe TRBD1 (5 bases). Germline V gene lookup returns CDR1 SGHTA and CDR2 FQGNSA. V dropped 4 bases and J dropped 1 base, with 16 bases sitting between them. CDR3 length: 16 residues. In DNA form, the CDR3 reads TGTGCCAGCAGCTCCCCGTCGGGACGGCCGAACACTGAAGCTTTCTTT. Its translation: CASSSPSGRPNTEAFF.

This clonotype was recorded at least ten times. The chain employs TRBV20-1 and TRBJ2-1, with 10 bases fitting TRBD2. There are 12 residues in the CDR3. Germline V gene lookup returns CDR1 DFQATT and CDR2 SNEGSKA (reference sequence). V lost 8 bases and J lost 8; bases outside the gene matches: 6. The CDR3 DNA sequence: TGCAGTTGGGCTAGCGGGAGATATGAGCAGTTCTTC. Its translation is CSWASGRYEQFF.

This chain connects TRBV2 to TRBJ1-1; D call uncertain. Germline loops: CDR1 SNHLY, CDR2 FYNNEI. Trimming took 3 bases from V and 0 from J, leaving 8 bases between them. There are 14 residues in the CDR3. CDR3 region: CASSEPGLNTEAFF. CDR3 coding DNA: TGTGCCAGCAGTGAGCCAGGCTTGAACACTGAAGCTTTCTTT.

This clonotype has ten or more counts. The chain carries TRBV28 and TRBJ1-1, with D perhaps matching TRBD1 (5 bases). From germline, CDR1 is MDHEN and CDR2 SYDVKM. The CDR3 loop spans 14 amino acids. The V gene lost 6 bases and the J gene lost 0 bases, with 11 bases spanning the gap. The CDR3, as DNA: TGTGCCAGCAGAAAACAGGTCTTGAACACTGAAGCTTTCTTT. This gives the protein CASRKQVLNTEAFF.

The sample holds many counts of this clonotype. The chain has TRBV7-2 and TRBJ2-1; 8 bases match TRBD2. The CDR3 is 14 residues long. V lost 1 base and J lost 5; bases outside the gene matches: 1. Germline CDR1 SGHTA, CDR2 FQGNSA. The CDR3 sequence: CASSLGSGNNEQFF. CDR3 DNA: TGTGCCAGCAGCTTAGGTAGCGGGAACAATGAGCAGTTCTTC.

V is TRBV5-1 and J is TRBJ2-5, with 9 nucleotides matching TRBD1. The germline V gene has CDR1 SGHRS and CDR2 YFSETQ. With V trimmed by 4 bases and J by 3 bases, 4 bases remained unmatched. The CDR3 contains 14 residues. CDR3 protein: CASSIGQGKETQYF. The CDR3 DNA follows: TGCGCCAGCAGCATCGGACAGGGGAAAGAGACCCAGTACTTC.

V is TRBV28 and J is TRBJ1-1, with TRBD1 identical over 9 bases. CDR1 and CDR2 from the germline V gene are MDHEN and SYDVKM. V was pared by 3 bases and J by 11 bases, with 13 bases of the junction left unmatched. This CDR3 spans 15 amino acids. The CDR3 loop is CASSFPGQGIYTAFF. Written as DNA, the CDR3 is TGTGCCAGCAGTTTCCCGGGACAGGGTATTTATACGGCTTTCTTT.

This chain joins TRBV18 and TRBJ2-5, with D perhaps matching TRBD1 or TRBD2 (5 bases each). Between the trimmed V and J ends, which lost 6 bases and 3 bases, there was a span of 17 bases. CDR3 length: 15 amino acids. The germline V gene encodes CDR1 KGHSH and CDR2 LQKENI. The CDR3 bases are TGTGCCAGCTCGAACACCGGGGCAGCCAAAGAGACCCAGTACTTC. Its protein is CASSNTGAAKETQYF.

This rearrangement joins TRBV30 to TRBJ1-4, with TRBD1 matching over 8 bases. Losses at the gene ends were 3 bases for V and 8 bases for J; bases not matched to a gene: 8. Germline-derived CDR1 and CDR2 are GTSNPN and SVGIG (reference sequence). The length of the CDR3 is 14 residues. CDR3 sequence: CAWSDRGHGEKLFF. The CDR3 DNA reads TGTGCCTGGAGCGACAGGGGCCATGGGGAAAAACTGTTTTTT.

The chain employs TRBV20-1 and TRBJ1-5, with a weak D call TRBD1 (5 bases). CDR1 is DFQATT, CDR2 SNEGSKA, per germline (reference sequence). The CDR3 is made up of 14 amino acids. Trimming cost V 3 bases and J 4 bases, with 13 bases left between them. CDR3 in DNA: TGCAGTGCTAGTGGGACCTTGTCTAATCAGCCCCAGCATTTT. It specifies CSASGTLSNQPQHF.

The V gene is TRBV12-3 or TRBV12-4, the J gene TRBJ1-1; 10 bases are a match to TRBD1. The length of the CDR3 is 14 residues. V gave up 7 bases and J gave up 3 bases; unmatched junction bases: 5. This chain's CDR3 is CASNGQGGDTEAFF. DNA for the CDR3: TGTGCCAGCAACGGACAGGGGGGAGACACTGAAGCTTTCTTT.

V and J are TRBV27 and TRBJ2-1; 7 bases match TRBD1. Looked up from germline, CDR1 is MNHEY and CDR2 is SMNVEV (reference sequence). Unmatched junction bases numbered 7, after V lost 5 bases and J lost 6 bases. The CDR3 runs to 14 residues. DNA of the CDR3: TGTGCCAGCAGTATAAACAGGGGAATCAATGAGCAGTTCTTC. Translating it yields CASSINRGINEQFF.

This clonotype was counted between two and nine times. The rearrangement joins TRBV11-1 to TRBJ2-7, with D unresolved. CDR1 is SGHAT and CDR2 is FQDESV in the germline V gene (reference sequence). The V and J ends lost 4 bases and 4 bases respectively, with 14 bases between them. The CDR3 has 14 residues. CDR3 nucleotide sequence: TGTGCCAGCAGCTCCCCCGACGACGGGTACGAGCAGTACTTC. As protein: CASSSPDDGYEQYF.